Each of the 10 T cell receptor beta chains below was sequenced from the same sample in a study of blood T cell repertoires in COVID-19. Libraries were prepared by immunoSEQ multiplex PCR; TCRdb keeps only in-frame clonotypes and omits some of them. The repertoire includes tens of thousands of clones, about 86% of them detected once, and around 5.7% sits in the top ten. The material sequenced was peripheral blood. The receptors come from a woman of 80 years or more with acute or convalescent COVID-19.

This sequence joins TRBV6-6 and TRBJ2-7; tentatively, D is TRBD1 (6 bases). Germline CDR1 reads MNHNY; CDR2 reads SVGAGI (reference sequence). V was cut by 2 bases and J by 2 bases, with 7 bases left in between. The length of the CDR3 is 13 residues. CDR3 coding DNA: TGTGCCAGCAGTTACGGACAGACCTACGAGCAGTACTTC. Protein: CASSYGQTYEQYF.

About this clone itself: At one boundary the junction diverges from the germline segment, which might be a read error. The V and J genes are TRBV29-1 and TRBJ2-5, with D unresolved. The CDR3 consists of 13 residues. The germline V gene encodes CDR1 SQVTM and CDR2 ANQGSEA. The CDR3: CSAEGSSQETQYF. CDR3 DNA sequence: TGCAGCGCTGAAGGCAGTTCCCAAGAGACCCAGTACTTC.

The chain links TRBV19 to TRBJ2-5; TRBD1 matches 9 bases. The CDR3 consists of 14 residues. Trimming cost V 1 base and J 4 bases; bases outside gene matches: 1. The germline V gene has CDR1 LNHDA and CDR2 SQIVND (reference sequence). The CDR3 loop is CASSIGQGGETQYF. DNA of the CDR3: TGTGCCAGTAGTATAGGACAGGGGGGAGAGACCCAGTACTTC.

The chain links TRBV15 to TRBJ2-2; D gene unclear. V was shortened by 1 base and J by 1 base, with 7 bases between the two germline ends. Looked up from germline, CDR1 is LNHNV and CDR2 is YYDKDF (reference sequence). This CDR3 region has 15 residues. CDR3: CATSRVALNTGELFF. The CDR3 nucleotides read TGTGCCACCAGCAGAGTAGCCCTGAACACCGGGGAGCTGTTTTTT.

The CDR3 DNA reads as TGTGCCAGCAGCGTCACAGGGTCAACCTCTGGAAACACCATATATTTT. Translating it yields CASSVTGSTSGNTIYF. The rearrangement links TRBV7-3 to TRBJ1-3, with D possibly matching TRBD1 (6 bases). The CDR3 loop spans 16 amino acids. The V end was cut by 5 bases, the J end by 0 bases, with 14 bases between. Germline loops: CDR1 SGHTA, CDR2 FQGTGA.

The rearrangement links TRBV3-1 (or the pseudogene TRBV3-2) to TRBJ1-1; D is ambiguous. CDR3 length: 14 amino acids. V shed 1 base and J shed 6 bases, with 12 bases lying between them. Germline CDR1 and CDR2: LGHDT and YNNKEL (reference sequence). The CDR3 spells CASSQGLRIPEAFF. CDR3 in DNA: TGTGCCAGCAGCCAAGGTTTGAGGATACCTGAAGCTTTCTTT.

The chain carries TRBV12-3 or TRBV12-4 and TRBJ2-3, with D maybe TRBD1 (6 bases). There are 13 residues in the CDR3. V shed 6 bases and J shed 4 bases, with 11 bases lying between them. CDR3 nucleotide sequence: TGTGCCAGCAGCACTACAGGGCCAGATACGCAGTATTTT. Protein: CASSTTGPDTQYF.

V gene TRBV3-1 (or the pseudogene TRBV3-2) combines with J gene TRBJ1-2; possible D gene TRBD1, 5 bases. Between the trimmed V and J ends, which lost 0 bases and 4 bases, there was a span of 15 bases. The CDR3 is 16 residues long. Germline loops: CDR1 LGHDT, CDR2 YNNKEL (reference sequence). CDR3 residues: CASSQDRAGGGYGYTF. The CDR3 region has the DNA TGTGCCAGCAGCCAAGATAGGGCAGGCGGGGGCTATGGCTACACCTTC.

V is TRBV10-2 and J is TRBJ2-3; 11 bases line up with TRBD2. Germline V lookup: CDR1 WSHSY, CDR2 SAAADI. V lost 6 bases, J lost 2 bases, and 1 base stayed unmatched. The CDR3 contains 14 residues. The CDR3 reads CASRLAGDTDTQYF. Here the CDR3 DNA reads TGCGCCAGCAGACTAGCGGGGGACACAGATACGCAGTATTTT.

The chain is built from TRBV11-3 and TRBJ2-7; tentative D call: TRBD2 (6 bases). The V end lost 5 bases, the J end lost 6 bases, and 17 bases lay between the germline ends. CDR3 length: 14 residues. The germline V gene encodes CDR1 SGHNT and CDR2 YENEEA. CDR3 in amino acids: CASSPGTSSLEQYF. In nucleotides, the CDR3 is TGTGCCAGCAGCCCCGGCACTAGCAGCCTCGAGCAGTACTTC. Supplemented by reference TRBV11-3 and TRBJ2-7, the full variable domain reads EAGVVQSPRYKIIEKKQPVAFWCNPISGHNTLYWYLQNLGQGPELLIRYENEEAVDDSQLPKDRFSAERLKGVDSTLKIQPAELGDSAVYLCASSPGTSSLEQYFGPGTRLTVT.